This TCR beta chain was obtained from a study of cytomegalovirus exposure and HLA in healthy donors. Turning to this clone: Its antigen is unknown.

Trimming left V 4 bases short and J 5 bases short, with 12 bases between. Germline lookup yields CDR1 MGHRA and CDR2 YSYEKL. CDR3 size: 14 residues. Regarding the study as a whole: As was reported, the HLA-A and HLA-B alleles of most subjects were accurately predicted from TCR beta sequences. Later, TCR association rates were found to vary by HLA locus, highest for DRB1 and lowest for HLA-C. No immune exposure information besides CMV serostatus was available. Later findings reportedly placed an Asian-associated ancestry cluster below the approximately 670-donor mean for N-insertions.

The study ran its PCR with 60 Vbeta and 13 Jbeta primers. Generated by immunoSEQ multiplex PCR, the TCRdb table keeps only in-frame clones and is missing some. The sample includes approximately 180,000 clones, 60% to 80% seen only once; the top ten take 6.3%. This receptor was taken from a man in his forties in good health and CMV-seropositive. The chain couples TRBV4-1 to TRBJ2-1; D remains ambiguous. Sequenced: PBMCs. The CDR3 DNA reads as TGCGCCAGCAGCCTGAGACTGACTGACAATGAGCAGTTCTTC. The encoded protein is CASSLRLTDNEQFF.